The clone carrying this T cell receptor (beta chain) was detected only a few times. Using a J-beta primer mix together with a sample-barcoded 5' primer, a second PCR was run for about 6 to 12 cycles. MiXCR was run by TCRdb on the 5' RACE reads, yielding one entry per CDR3 protein. The repertoire holds 1.5 million to 2 million distinct CDR3 sequences, with under 30% as singletons. These data belong to a study of blood T cells in healthy people across ages. Germline assignment: CDR1 ENHRY and CDR2 SYGVKD. The CDR3 runs 15 residues. With V trimmed by 10 bases and J by 9 bases, 14 bases remained unmatched.

This TCR derives from a woman in her 30s in good health. The rearrangement links TRBV10-3 to TRBJ2-1; 11 bases are a match to TRBD2. The sample taken for sequencing was blood. CDR3: CASGTSGGGQREQFF. CDR3 DNA sequence: TGTGCCAGCGGGACTAGCGGAGGGGGGCAGCGTGAGCAGTTCTTC.